The rows below give T cell receptor beta chains drawn from one sample of a study of T cell responses to AZD1222 COVID-19 vaccine. The data were produced by immunoSEQ multiplex PCR, yet TCRdb's version contains in-frame clones alone and is incomplete. The top ten hold less than 3.5% of the sample, which has 150,000 or so clones, around nine tenths seen once. This material consisted of peripheral blood, taken on day 0 of MenACWY control vaccination. These receptors were taken from an adult in good health. The conserved cysteine and the conserved F or W are not part of the CDR3 here. Fields, in order: V gene, CDR3 protein.

V: TRBV11-2; CDR3: ASSLRDVDQPQH
V: TRBV10-1; CDR3: ANRDRPNYGYT
V: TRBV7-9; CDR3: ASSRSRDTEAF
V: TRBV3-1/TRBV3-2; CDR3: ASSWTSVRSYEQY
V: TRBV11-2; CDR3: ASSLDLPSARRYEQF
V: TRBV7-8; CDR3: ASSRVVGALIISGANVLT
V: TRBV2; CDR3: ASGDRDMDIQY
V: TRBV7-2; CDR3: ASRGGVGPHNNSPLH
V: TRBV6-6; CDR3: ASSYSNNEQY
V: TRBV6-1; CDR3: ASSERWSEQY
V: TRBV27; CDR3: ASGAGGSYEQY
V: TRBV7-2; CDR3: ASSSGGQGSQPQH
V: TRBV5-1; CDR3: ASKRPGLYEKLF
V: TRBV2; CDR3: ASRQGLREKLF
V: TRBV6-1; CDR3: ASSELPEVLNEQY
V: TRBV4-1; CDR3: ASSQDAAAGNTEAF
V: TRBV5-1; CDR3: ASSLAGADTEAF
V: TRBV7-8; CDR3: ASSSRAGRETQY
V: TRBV7-9; CDR3: ASSLGSGAFYGYT
V: TRBV6-5; CDR3: ASNLWGPQLPLH
V: TRBV29-1; CDR3: SAAGWGAENGYT
V: TRBV9; CDR3: ASSPPSNTEAF
V: TRBV4-1; CDR3: ASSQDGVISYGYT
V: TRBV20-1; CDR3: SADRLYEQY
V: TRBV11-2; CDR3: ASSRDYNTDTQY
V: TRBV7-8; CDR3: ASSLASPVANYGYT
V: TRBV5-1; CDR3: ASSLEITGGNYGYT
V: TRBV28; CDR3: ASSRPGGNQPQH
V: TRBV4-1; CDR3: ASSRWDRLNSPLH
V: TRBV5-1; CDR3: ASSLRPKDLYGYT
V: TRBV19; CDR3: ASSSPMGAEAF
V: TRBV5-1; CDR3: ASSLEPGNFYGYT
V: TRBV5-4; CDR3: ASRYDTYEQY
V: TRBV7-2; CDR3: ASSFMENQPQH
V: TRBV28; CDR3: ASSLATGVEAF
V: TRBV7-2; CDR3: ASSLGRAGNTIY
V: TRBV7-9; CDR3: ASSIWTGPGYGYT
V: TRBV7-8; CDR3: ASSLVAVGDTEAF
V: TRBV7-9; CDR3: ASSGGRLNTGELF
V: TRBV9; CDR3: ASNNPQRNYGYT
V: TRBV6-4; CDR3: ASSGTSGGGTDTQY
V: TRBV15; CDR3: ATSSPGRAPEAF
V: TRBV7-8; CDR3: ASSQTEYNEQF
V: TRBV10-2; CDR3: ASSLKNTEAF
V: TRBV3-1/TRBV3-2; CDR3: ASSQDETGATYNEQF
V: TRBV2; CDR3: ASSDPDTEAF
V: TRBV7-9; CDR3: ASTTGNQPQH
V: TRBV5-1; CDR3: ASSPSGGNQPQH
V: TRBV7-9; CDR3: ASSLLDSYT